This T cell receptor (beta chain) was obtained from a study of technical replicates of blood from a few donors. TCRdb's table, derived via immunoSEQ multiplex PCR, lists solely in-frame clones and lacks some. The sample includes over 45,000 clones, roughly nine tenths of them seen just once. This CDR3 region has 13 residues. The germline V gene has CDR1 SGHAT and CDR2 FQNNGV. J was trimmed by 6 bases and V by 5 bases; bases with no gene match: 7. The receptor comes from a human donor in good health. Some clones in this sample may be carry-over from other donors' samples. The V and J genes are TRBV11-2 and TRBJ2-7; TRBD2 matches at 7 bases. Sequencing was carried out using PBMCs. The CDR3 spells CASSPRSGVEQYF. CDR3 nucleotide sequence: TGTGCCAGCAGCCCCAGGAGCGGGGTCGAGCAGTACTTC.